This T cell receptor (beta chain) was identified in a study of blood T cells in healthy people across ages. Germline values: CDR1 DFQATT, CDR2 SNEGSKA (reference sequence). This CDR3 comprises 18 residues. The V and J ends lost 3 bases and 8 bases, in that order; junction bases with no gene match: 17. A second PCR, run for about 7 to 11 cycles, used a sample-barcoded 5' primer plus a J-beta primer mix. Every cDNA molecule bore a tag from a template-switch adaptor containing 12 random nucleotides. TCRdb itself ran the 5' RACE reads through MiXCR, one entry per CDR3 protein. The repertoire holds over 700,000 distinct CDR3 sequences, with about 48% as singletons.

Sequencing was done on a sample of blood. V gene TRBV20-1 combines with J gene TRBJ2-1; 12 nucleotides align to TRBD2. This receptor was obtained from a man older than 75 in good health. The CDR3 nucleotides are TGCAGTGCTAGGCTTATATCTAGCGGGGGGGCCTATCTGGATGAGCAGTTCTTC. It specifies CSARLISSGGAYLDEQFF.